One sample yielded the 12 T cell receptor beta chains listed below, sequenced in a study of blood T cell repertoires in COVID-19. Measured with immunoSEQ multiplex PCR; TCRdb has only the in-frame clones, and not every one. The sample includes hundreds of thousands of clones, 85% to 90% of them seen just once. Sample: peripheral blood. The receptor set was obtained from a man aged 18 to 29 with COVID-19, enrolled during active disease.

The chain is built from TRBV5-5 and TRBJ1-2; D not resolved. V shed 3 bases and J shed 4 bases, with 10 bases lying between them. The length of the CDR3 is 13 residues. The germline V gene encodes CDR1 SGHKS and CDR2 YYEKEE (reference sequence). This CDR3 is CASSSAGGYGYTF. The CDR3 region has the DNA TGTGCCAGCAGCTCCGCGGGTGGCTATGGCTACACCTTC.

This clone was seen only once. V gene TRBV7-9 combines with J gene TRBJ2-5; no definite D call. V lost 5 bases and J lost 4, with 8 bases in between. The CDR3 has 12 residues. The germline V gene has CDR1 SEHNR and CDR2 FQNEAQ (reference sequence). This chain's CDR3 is CASSLSSETQYF. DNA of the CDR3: TGTGCCAGCAGCCTCTCCTCAGAGACCCAGTACTTC.

DNA of the CDR3: TGTGCCAGCAGCTTAGAGCGGCCCATATCCGGGGAGACCCAGTACTTC. As protein: CASSLERPISGETQYF. V usage is TRBV7-9 and J usage is TRBJ2-5; D might be TRBD2 (5 bases). V lost 1 base to trimming and J lost 5 bases, with 17 bases between them. The CDR3 contains 16 residues. Germline V gives CDR1 SEHNR, CDR2 FQNEAQ (reference sequence).

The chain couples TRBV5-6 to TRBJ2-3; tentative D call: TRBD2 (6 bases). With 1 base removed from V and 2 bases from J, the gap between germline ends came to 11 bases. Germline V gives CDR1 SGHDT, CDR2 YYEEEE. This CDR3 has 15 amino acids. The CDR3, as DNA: TGTGCCAGCAGCTTGAAGCGGGCCTTCACAGATACGCAGTATTTT. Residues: CASSLKRAFTDTQYF.

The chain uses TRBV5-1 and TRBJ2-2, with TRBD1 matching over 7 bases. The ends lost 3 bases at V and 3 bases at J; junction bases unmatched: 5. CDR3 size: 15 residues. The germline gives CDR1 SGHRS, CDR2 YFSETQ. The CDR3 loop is CASSWNTGDTGELFF. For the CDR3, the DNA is TGCGCCAGCAGCTGGAATACAGGGGACACCGGGGAGCTGTTTTTT.

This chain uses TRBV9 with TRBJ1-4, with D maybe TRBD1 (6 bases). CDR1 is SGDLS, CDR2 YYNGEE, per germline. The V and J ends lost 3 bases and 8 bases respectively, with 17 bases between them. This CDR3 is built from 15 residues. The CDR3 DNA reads TGTGCCAGCAGCGCGTCGACAGGTCATGCGGAAAAACTGTTTTTT. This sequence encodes CASSASTGHAEKLFF.

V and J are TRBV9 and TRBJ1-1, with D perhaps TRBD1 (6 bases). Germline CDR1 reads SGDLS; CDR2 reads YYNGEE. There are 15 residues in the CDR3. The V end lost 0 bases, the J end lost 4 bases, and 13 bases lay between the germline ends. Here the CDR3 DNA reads TGTGCCAGCAGCGTAGCAGGGGCGTTTGCCACTGAAGCTTTCTTT. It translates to CASSVAGAFATEAFF.

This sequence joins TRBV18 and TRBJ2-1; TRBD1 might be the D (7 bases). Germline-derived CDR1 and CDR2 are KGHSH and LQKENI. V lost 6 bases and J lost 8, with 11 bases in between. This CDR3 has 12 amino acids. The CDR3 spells CASSSGGHEQFF. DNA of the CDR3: TGTGCCAGCTCGTCAGGGGGGCATGAGCAGTTCTTC.

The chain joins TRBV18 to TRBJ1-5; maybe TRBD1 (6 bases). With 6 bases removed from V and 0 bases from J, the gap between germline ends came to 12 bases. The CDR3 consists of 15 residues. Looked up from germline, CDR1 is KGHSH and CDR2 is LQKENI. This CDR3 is CASSLQGTSNQPQHF. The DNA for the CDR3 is TGTGCCAGCTCTCTACAGGGAACTAGCAATCAGCCCCAGCATTTT.

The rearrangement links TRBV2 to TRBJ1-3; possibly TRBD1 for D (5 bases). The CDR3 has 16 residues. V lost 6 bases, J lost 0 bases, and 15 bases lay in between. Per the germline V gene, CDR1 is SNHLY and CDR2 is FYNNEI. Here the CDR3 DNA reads TGTGCCAGCAGCGCGATGGACATAAGCTCTGGAAACACCATATATTTT. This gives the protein CASSAMDISSGNTIYF.

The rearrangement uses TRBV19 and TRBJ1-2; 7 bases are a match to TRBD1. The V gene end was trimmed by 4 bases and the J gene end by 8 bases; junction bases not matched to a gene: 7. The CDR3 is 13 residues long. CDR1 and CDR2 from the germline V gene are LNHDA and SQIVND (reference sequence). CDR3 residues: CASSTVRDRGYTF. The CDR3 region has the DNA TGTGCCAGTAGTACGGTTCGGGACAGAGGCTACACCTTC.

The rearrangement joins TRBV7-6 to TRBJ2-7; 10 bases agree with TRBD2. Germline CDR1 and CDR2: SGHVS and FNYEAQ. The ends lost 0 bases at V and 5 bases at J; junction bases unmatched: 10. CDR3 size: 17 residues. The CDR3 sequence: CASSLAGASGSRNEQYF. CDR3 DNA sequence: TGTGCCAGCAGCTTAGCTGGTGCTAGCGGGAGCCGAAACGAGCAGTACTTC.